This T cell receptor (beta chain) was observed in a study of T cell repertoires in cytomegalovirus infection. Study context: The public TCR beta signatures pointed to both CMV infection and matching HLA type. The study's findings and limits: Cumulative frequency (of public TCR beta family members) identified carriers of CMV plus the relevant HLA. Dominating the ex vivo response were HLA-C-restricted CMV-specific TCR beta clonotypes.

MiXCR was run by TCRdb on the reads, yielding one entry per CDR3 protein. The sample holds around 630,000 distinct CDR3 sequences, 24% seen once. Germline CDR1 SEHNR, CDR2 FQNEAQ (reference sequence). V was pared by 4 bases and J by 5 bases, with 17 bases between. This CDR3 has 15 residues. This clonotype was detected ten times or more. The target antigen is unknown. The sequenced sample consisted of CD8+ T cells from PBMCs. The rearrangement links TRBV7-9 to TRBJ2-5; weak D call: TRBD1 (6 bases). This TCR was recovered from a human donor in good health (CMV status not recorded). Some clones in this sample may be carry-over from other donors' samples. CDR3 loop: CASSSPDRMGETQYF. Written as DNA, the CDR3 is TGTGCCAGCAGCTCCCCTGACAGGATGGGGGAGACCCAGTACTTC.